Below, 15 T cell receptor beta chains from the same sample are listed, as sequenced in a study of OX40 agonist ivuxolimab in advanced cancers. Libraries were prepared by immunoSEQ multiplex PCR; TCRdb keeps only in-frame clonotypes and omits some of them. The top ten clones hold approximately 28% of a sample with some 28,000 clones, around 87% of them seen once. This sample comprised CD4+ or CD8+ T cells sorted from blood, obtained in a trial of the OX40 agonist ivuxolimab. Receptor source: an adult with an advanced solid tumor such as melanoma, head and neck, liver or kidney cancer.

The gene calls are TRBV5-5 and TRBJ2-7; unclear D gene. The V end was cut by 0 bases, the J end by 3 bases, with 10 bases between. This CDR3 has 14 residues. CDR1 is SGHKS and CDR2 is YYEKEE in the germline V gene (reference sequence). The CDR3 bases are TGTGCCAGCAGCTTGGGTTTGTGGAACTACGAGCAGTACTTC. This translates into CASSLGLWNYEQYF.

About this clone: This sequence may be a read error, since a much larger clone differs from it by one base. This CDR3 is missing its conserved last phenylalanine or tryptophan, likely due to a read error. This rearrangement joins TRBV29-1 to TRBJ1-2; D is unresolved. This CDR3 comprises 16 residues. The V end was cut by 5 bases, the J end by 1 base, with 20 bases between. Germline V gene sequence: CDR1 SQVTM, CDR2 ANQGSEA. The DNA of the CDR3 is TGCAGCGTTTACGGGATATCGACCAACCTTAACTATGGCTACACCCTC. As protein: CSVYGISTNLNYGYTL.

This clone was observed a handful of times. DNA of the CDR3: TGTGCCAGTAGCACAGGGGTGAACACTGAAGCTTTCTTT. As protein: CASSTGVNTEAFF. The chain employs TRBV19 and TRBJ1-1, with 7 positions matching TRBD1. This CDR3 is 13 amino acids long. V dropped 6 bases and J dropped 0; count of bases not matched to a gene: 1. Germline V CDR1 and CDR2: LNHDA, SQIVND (reference sequence).

This sequence joins TRBV9 and TRBJ1-4; D is perhaps TRBD1 (6 bases). The CDR3 extends over 16 amino acids. Between the trimmed V and J ends, which lost 3 bases and 5 bases, there was a span of 17 bases. The germline gives CDR1 SGDLS, CDR2 YYNGEE. The CDR3 region is CASSAPSGGPNEKLFF. The DNA for the CDR3 is TGTGCCAGCAGCGCCCCAAGCGGGGGCCCAAATGAAAAACTGTTTTTT.

This chain links TRBV10-1 with TRBJ2-7; maybe TRBD2 (5 bases). This CDR3 is built from 13 residues. From germline, CDR1 is WNHNN and CDR2 SYGVQD (reference sequence). V was shortened by 0 bases and J by 7 bases, with 10 bases between the two germline ends. The chain's CDR3 is CASSESGAPEQYF. The CDR3 nucleotides read TGCGCCAGCAGTGAGTCGGGAGCGCCGGAGCAGTACTTC.

This chain joins TRBV5-4 and TRBJ2-7, with unresolved D. Germline assignment: CDR1 SGHNT and CDR2 YYREEE (reference sequence). The ends were cut back, 1 base at V and 2 bases at J, with 7 bases in the middle. CDR3 length: 13 residues. CDR3 DNA: TGTGCCAGCAGCTTGTCGACGGCCTACGAGCAGTACTTC. It specifies CASSLSTAYEQYF.

The V call is TRBV7-9, the J call TRBJ2-7, with D unresolved. The CDR3 totals 15 residues. Germline lookup yields CDR1 SEHNR and CDR2 FQNEAQ (reference sequence). Trimming removed 2 bases at V and 0 bases at J, with 11 bases between. DNA of the CDR3: TGTGCCAGCAGCTTATATGGCTCTAGCTCCTACGAGCAGTACTTC. Protein product: CASSLYGSSSYEQYF.

This clone occurred a few times. The rearrangement joins TRBV7-2 to TRBJ2-1, with unresolved D. V was pared by 5 bases and J by 7 bases, with 9 bases between. This CDR3 contains 12 residues. Germline CDR1 SGHTA, CDR2 FQGNSA. DNA of the CDR3: TGTGCCAGCAGCCTCGAGAGGAATGAGCAGTTCTTC. Translating it yields CASSLERNEQFF.

The chain links TRBV7-6 to TRBJ1-5; D may be TRBD1 (5 bases). CDR3 size: 14 residues. Germline CDR1 is SGHVS and CDR2 is FNYEAQ. Between the trimmed V and J ends, which lost 5 bases and 8 bases, there was a span of 16 bases. CDR3 in amino acids: CASSPKVAGEPQHF. DNA of the CDR3: TGTGCCAGCAGCCCCAAAGTTGCGGGGGAGCCCCAGCATTTT.

The genes are TRBV5-3 and TRBJ2-1; D possibly corresponds to TRBD1 (6 bases). TRBV5-3 is identified as an open reading frame with a role that is uncertain. V gave up 4 bases and J gave up 6 bases, with 17 bases separating them. The CDR3 totals 15 residues. DNA of the CDR3: TGTGCCAGAAGCCTCTTACGGACAGTCTCCAATGAGCAGTTCTTC. Translating gives CARSLLRTVSNEQFF.

In nucleotides, the CDR3 is TGTGCCAGCAGCTTAGCGGGTGCAGGGACCTACGAGCAGTACTTC. Amino acid sequence: CASSLAGAGTYEQYF. The rearrangement links TRBV7-2 to TRBJ2-7; D perhaps matches TRBD1 (5 bases). The CDR3 is 15 residues long. V was clipped by 0 bases and J by 2 bases, with 11 bases between them. Germline CDR1 and CDR2: SGHTA and FQGNSA.

The chain recombines TRBV7-9 with TRBJ2-3; D possibly corresponds to TRBD2 (5 bases). Trimming shortened V by 1 base and J by 1 base, and 12 bases separated the two germline ends. CDR3 length: 16 residues. The germline gives CDR1 SEHNR, CDR2 FQNEAQ (reference sequence). Here the CDR3 reads CASSLVGGAGTDTQYF. DNA of the CDR3: TGTGCCAGCAGCTTAGTTGGTGGAGCGGGCACAGATACGCAGTATTTT.

The chain employs TRBV11-2 and TRBJ2-4; D call uncertain. Trimming took off 0 bases at V and 3 bases at J, with 12 bases between the two ends. CDR3 length: 16 residues. Germline-derived CDR1 and CDR2 are SGHAT and FQNNGV. In nucleotides, the CDR3 is TGTGCCAGCAGCTTAGATCCACGGCCCTACAAAAACATTCAGTACTTC. The encoded protein is CASSLDPRPYKNIQYF.

In its sample, this clone was seen once. The chain has TRBV5-6 and TRBJ2-4; the D is unclear. The V gene lost 0 bases and the J gene lost 0 bases, with 7 bases spanning the gap. This CDR3 has 15 amino acids. Germline V gene lookup returns CDR1 SGHDT and CDR2 YYEEEE. The CDR3 region has the DNA TGTGCCAGCAGCTTGGTGGGGTTAGCCAAAAACATTCAGTACTTC. Its protein product is CASSLVGLAKNIQYF.

In the case of this clone: Within the sample, other DNA sequences also encode this same CDR3. The V and J genes are TRBV7-9 and TRBJ1-1; D not certain. Germline values: CDR1 SEHNR, CDR2 FQNEAQ (reference sequence). The V end lost 0 bases, the J end lost 1 base, and 9 bases lay between the germline ends. The CDR3 is 15 residues long. The CDR3 reads CASSLALGQNTEAFF. The CDR3 DNA is TGTGCCAGCAGCTTAGCGTTAGGCCAGAACACTGAAGCTTTCTTT. Drawing the rest from reference TRBV7-9 and TRBJ1-1, the complete variable domain is DTGVSQNPRHKITKRGQNVTFRCDPISEHNRLYWYRQTLGQGPEFLTYFQNEAQLEKSRLLSDRFSAERPKGSFSTLEIQRTEQGDSAMYLCASSLALGQNTEAFFGQGTRLTVV.